This T cell receptor (beta chain) comes out of a study of blood T cell repertoires in COVID-19. Whole-study context: Samples taken during acute and convalescent COVID-19 were collected in the United States, Italy and Spain. T cells, B-cell-depleted T cells, or PBMCs supplied cDNA or gDNA.

CDR1 and CDR2 from the germline V gene are SGHRS and YFSETQ. The V segment lost 6 bases and the J segment 2 bases; nucleotides outside the gene matches: 7. The CDR3 contains 15 residues. Methods used by the authors: The assay estimated nucleated cells by amplifying reference gene primers. Data came from immunoSEQ multiplex PCR; TCRdb stores just in-frame clones and leaves some out. The DNA was the basis for D and trimming; V, J and clone size are from that table. The data show approximately 89,000 clones, around 80% seen once. This clone came up once. The TCR comes from a man aged 65 to 79 with acute or convalescent COVID-19. Source material: peripheral blood. This sequence joins TRBV5-1 and TRBJ2-3; 9 bases fit TRBD1. This chain's CDR3 is CASNLQGAHTDTQYF. The CDR3 DNA reads as TGCGCCAGCAATTTACAGGGGGCCCACACAGATACGCAGTATTTT.